These 22 T cell receptor beta chains originate from one sample sequenced in a study of response to subunit inactivated influenza vaccine. TCRdb called the RT-PCR reads again in MiXCR, with one record for every CDR3 protein. The sample contains 550,000 to 650,000 distinct CDR3 sequences, 10% to 15% of which appear only once. The sample was PBMCs from blood, taken on the day of vaccination. These receptors were taken from a man aged 50 to 60 who received an inactivated influenza vaccine.

This rearrangement joins TRBV7-9 to TRBJ2-2; tentatively, D is TRBD1 (6 bases). Trimming stripped 5 bases from V and 1 base from J, with 17 bases between. CDR3 length: 17 amino acids. The germline V gene has CDR1 SEHNR and CDR2 FQNEAQ (reference sequence). The DNA of the CDR3 is TGTGCCAGCAGCCTACTTACAAGGGGGATGAACACCGGGGAGCTGTTTTTT. Protein: CASSLLTRGMNTGELFF.

This clonotype was counted between two and nine times. The chain links TRBV11-2 to TRBJ2-4, with TRBD2 identical over 10 bases. The CDR3 runs 16 residues. V gave up 2 bases and J gave up 10 bases; unmatched junction bases: 11. In germline, CDR1 is SGHAT, CDR2 FQNNGV. The CDR3 nucleotides read TGTGCCAGCAGCTTAACGCCTAGCGGGAGTTATGCTATTCAGTACTTC. It encodes CASSLTPSGSYAIQYF.

This clonotype was detected many times. The chain carries TRBV28 and TRBJ2-1; no clear D. The CDR3 totals 13 residues. The V and J ends lost 5 bases and 8 bases respectively, with 13 bases between them. Germline V CDR1 and CDR2: MDHEN, SYDVKM. CDR3 amino acids: CASSGFIVDEQFF. In DNA form, the CDR3 reads TGTGCCAGCAGTGGGTTTATAGTCGATGAGCAGTTCTTC. Using reference TRBV28 and TRBJ2-1 for the parts outside the CDR3, the full variable domain is DVKVTQSSRYLVKRTGEKVFLECVQDMDHENMFWYRQDPGLGLRLIYFSYDVKMKEKGDIPEGYSVSREKKERFSLILESASTNQTSMYLCASSGFIVDEQFFGPGTRLTVL.

This clonotype appeared once. J is TRBJ1-4 and V is TRBV3-1; D is unresolved. CDR1 LGHDT and CDR2 YNNKEL come from the germline V gene (reference sequence). This CDR3 spans 12 amino acids. V lost 1 base to trimming and J lost 6 bases, with 3 bases between them. The CDR3 spells CASSQVDEKLFF. In DNA form, the CDR3 reads TGTGCCAGCAGCCAAGTAGATGAAAAACTGTTTTTT.

This clonotype was counted a few times. The chain employs TRBV15 and TRBJ2-2, with D unclear. CDR3 length: 12 residues. Trimming took 2 bases from V and 5 from J, leaving 3 bases between them. Per germline, CDR1 LNHNV and CDR2 YYDKDF (reference sequence). CDR3 bases: TGTGCCACCAGCAGACCGACCGGGGAGCTGTTTTTT. It translates to CATSRPTGELFF.

This chain links TRBV6-5 with TRBJ1-1; 10 bases map to TRBD1. The CDR3 is made up of 14 amino acids. Germline V gene lookup returns CDR1 MNHEY and CDR2 SVGAGI. V lost 0 bases to trimming and J lost 10 bases; unmatched junction nucleotides: 5. For the CDR3, the DNA is TGTGCCAGCAGTTACTCGGTGACAGGGGGCTTAGCTTTCTTT. This gives the protein CASSYSVTGGLAFF.

The chain has TRBV7-9 and TRBJ2-3; D perhaps matches TRBD1 (6 bases). The ends were cut back, 6 bases at V and 3 bases at J, with 19 bases in the middle. Germline lookup yields CDR1 SEHNR and CDR2 FQNEAQ (reference sequence). The CDR3 length is 16 residues. This chain's CDR3 is CASSQVRGLGTDTQYF. CDR3 sequence (DNA): TGTGCCAGCAGTCAGGTCAGGGGTTTGGGGACAGATACGCAGTATTTT.

This clonotype has a handful of counts. The chain's CDR3 is CASNVWGGTDTQYF. CDR3 nucleotide sequence: TGCGCCAGCAACGTGTGGGGGGGCACAGATACGCAGTATTTT. The V call is TRBV5-1, the J call TRBJ2-3; maybe TRBD2 (6 bases). V lost 6 bases to trimming and J lost 1 base, with 12 bases between them. There are 14 residues in the CDR3. Germline CDR1 and CDR2: SGHRS and YFSETQ.

This clonotype has more than one count but fewer than ten. The V and J genes are TRBV10-3 and TRBJ1-5; D perhaps matches TRBD1 (5 bases). V gave up 2 bases and J gave up 2 bases, with 13 bases separating them. The CDR3 has 16 residues. CDR1 is ENHRY, CDR2 SYGVKD, per germline. The CDR3 sequence is CAISEVAARGNQPQHF. CDR3 DNA sequence: TGTGCCATCAGTGAGGTTGCAGCCAGGGGCAATCAGCCCCAGCATTTT.

There are a few counts of this clonotype. DNA of the CDR3: TGTGCCAGCAGCCCAAACAGGTCACCCTATGGCTACACCTTC. It specifies CASSPNRSPYGYTF. The chain links TRBV2 to TRBJ1-2, with a tentative D call TRBD1 (5 bases). The CDR3 contains 14 residues. The ends were cut back, 6 bases at V and 4 bases at J, with 15 bases in the middle. In germline, CDR1 is SNHLY, CDR2 FYNNEI.

This CDR3 is CASSLRDRGLGDTQYF. The CDR3 coding sequence is TGTGCCAGCAGTCTCCGGGACAGGGGGCTCGGAGATACGCAGTATTTT. The chain combines TRBV12-3 or TRBV12-4 with TRBJ2-3; TRBD1 agrees at 12 bases. The CDR3 length is 16 residues. The V segment lost 5 bases and the J segment 5 bases; nucleotides outside the gene matches: 8.

This clonotype has a handful of counts. The rearrangement uses TRBV28 and TRBJ2-7; no clear D. There are 14 residues in the CDR3. Trimming cost V 2 bases and J 0 bases, with 8 bases left between them. From germline, CDR1 is MDHEN and CDR2 SYDVKM. The CDR3 bases are TGTGCCAGCAGTTTACCAGGACCCTCCTACGAGCAGTACTTC. This sequence encodes CASSLPGPSYEQYF.

This clonotype was seen many times. V usage is TRBV15 and J usage is TRBJ2-3; no reliable D call. Trimming removed 1 base at V and 2 bases at J, with 7 bases between. CDR3 length: 14 residues. Germline CDR1 is LNHNV and CDR2 is YYDKDF (reference sequence). The CDR3 protein is CATSRVPVTDTQYF. The CDR3 DNA reads TGTGCCACCAGCAGAGTCCCGGTCACAGATACGCAGTATTTT.

The chain couples TRBV28 to TRBJ1-6; 7 positions match TRBD1. CDR3 size: 15 residues. Trimming at V came to 7 bases and at J to 5 bases, leaving 8 bases not matched to a gene. Per the germline V gene, CDR1 is MDHEN and CDR2 is SYDVKM. CDR3 amino acids: CASNQGDSDNSPLHF. CDR3 nucleotide sequence: TGTGCCAGCAACCAGGGGGATTCAGATAATTCACCCCTCCACTTT.

The rearrangement joins TRBV7-9 to TRBJ2-1; D gene uncertain. The V and J ends lost 2 bases and 7 bases respectively, with 9 bases between them. Germline assignment: CDR1 SEHNR and CDR2 FQNEAQ (reference sequence). CDR3 length: 13 amino acids. CDR3 nucleotide sequence: TGTGCCAGCAGCTTAAGTGCCGGGAATGAGCAGTTCTTC. The encoded protein is CASSLSAGNEQFF.

The chain combines TRBV29-1 with TRBJ2-1, with D perhaps being TRBD1 or TRBD2 (5 bases each). This CDR3 has 15 residues. The V end lost 7 bases, the J end lost 0 bases, and 16 bases lay between the germline ends. Germline values: CDR1 SQVTM, CDR2 ANQGSEA. The CDR3 DNA follows: TGCAGCGCGGGGCGGTGGGGAAGCTCCTACAATGAGCAGTTCTTC. It is translated as CSAGRWGSSYNEQFF.

The sample holds a few counts of this clonotype. The genes are TRBV7-2 and TRBJ2-3; no definite D call. The CDR3 runs to 15 residues. The germline V gene encodes CDR1 SGHTA and CDR2 FQGNSA. Trimming removed 5 bases at V and 0 bases at J, with 12 bases between. CDR3 DNA sequence: TGTGCCAGCAGCAAAACATTACATAGCACAGATACGCAGTATTTT. Translating gives CASSKTLHSTDTQYF.

In this sample, this clonotype turned up a few times. The genes are TRBV5-1 and TRBJ1-2, with a possible D match to TRBD1 (6 bases). Germline values: CDR1 SGHRS, CDR2 YFSETQ. CDR3 length equals 14 residues. Trimming pared 3 bases from V and 8 bases from J, leaving 17 bases between. CDR3 DNA sequence: TGCGCCAGCAGCTCCGGACAGCCGGGTGTCGGCTACACCTTC. This gives the protein CASSSGQPGVGYTF.

This clonotype was counted at least ten times. The chain couples TRBV13 to TRBJ2-2; 8 positions agree with TRBD1. V was pared by 4 bases and J by 1 base, with 5 bases of the junction left unmatched. Germline lookup yields CDR1 PRHDT and CDR2 FYEKMQ (reference sequence). This CDR3 has 16 residues. The CDR3 DNA is TGTGCCAGCAGCTCTAAAGGACAGGGGAACACCGGGGAGCTGTTTTTT. Amino acids: CASSSKGQGNTGELFF. Full variable domain (missing parts from reference TRBV13 and TRBJ2-2): AAGVIQSPRHLIKEKRETATLKCYPIPRHDTVYWYQQGPGQDPQFLISFYEKMQSDKGSIPDRFSAQQFSDYHSELNMSSLELGDSALYFCASSSKGQGNTGELFFGEGSRLTVL.

The rearrangement uses TRBV3-1 and TRBJ1-4, with D maybe TRBD1 (5 bases). V was pared by 6 bases and J by 8 bases, with 16 bases between. Looked up from germline, CDR1 is LGHDT and CDR2 is YNNKEL (reference sequence). There are 14 residues in the CDR3. In DNA form, the CDR3 reads TGTGCCAGCAGTCGCAGGGATTCTGGGGAAAAACTGTTTTTT. Translating gives CASSRRDSGEKLFF.

The rearrangement joins TRBV29-1 to TRBJ2-1, with 9 bases aligning to TRBD1. From germline, CDR1 is SQVTM and CDR2 ANQGSEA. The V segment lost 7 bases and the J segment 1 base; nucleotides outside the gene matches: 8. This CDR3 comprises 15 residues. The CDR3 is CSAGTGLGSYNEQFF. The DNA of the CDR3 is TGCAGCGCCGGGACAGGGTTAGGGTCCTACAATGAGCAGTTCTTC.

CDR3 amino acids: CASSLHGPGETQYF. CDR3 DNA: TGTGCCAGCAGCTTACACGGGCCTGGGGAGACCCAGTACTTC. This chain connects TRBV7-9 to TRBJ2-5; no clear D gene. Trimming removed 2 bases at V and 5 bases at J, with 12 bases between. Germline assignment: CDR1 SEHNR and CDR2 FQNEAQ (reference sequence). CDR3 length equals 14 residues.